A selection of T cell receptor beta chains follows, all from one sample in a study of cytomegalovirus exposure and HLA in healthy donors. Assay used: immunoSEQ multiplex PCR; TCRdb lists only in-frame clones, some missing. The sample includes approximately 68,000 clones, around 72% seen only once; the top ten take just under 7.5%. The sequencing sample was made of PBMCs. These TCRs come from a young woman in good health and CMV-seropositive. Both conserved end residues are part of each CDR3. The order of the fields is J gene, V gene, CDR3 protein.

J: TRBJ2-1; V: TRBV7-6; CDR3: CASSLTRYNEQFF
J: TRBJ1-1; V: TRBV7-9; CDR3: CASSLHRENTEAFF
J: TRBJ2-1; V: TRBV9; CDR3: CASSGANEQFF
J: TRBJ2-1; V: TRBV7-3; CDR3: CASSFETSGRGEQFF
J: TRBJ2-6; V: TRBV10-2; CDR3: CASSLVSGANVLTF
J: TRBJ2-7; V: TRBV29-1; CDR3: CSGRASGSYEQYF
J: TRBJ1-1; V: TRBV6-5; CDR3: CASSFDRGRTEAFF
J: TRBJ1-3; V: TRBV30; CDR3: CACRQGNTIYF
J: NA; V: TRBV29-1; CDR3: CSVNPGPDYEQYF
J: TRBJ2-1; V: TRBV18; CDR3: CASSRQAGTYNEQFF
J: TRBJ1-1; V: TRBV6-5; CDR3: CASSYSGRNTEAFF
J: TRBJ1-1; V: TRBV5-6; CDR3: CASSLSVNTEAFF
J: TRBJ1-1; V: TRBV29-1; CDR3: CSVGQGAGNTEAFF
J: TRBJ2-3; V: TRBV9; CDR3: CASSVDRGGADTQYF
J: TRBJ1-5; V: TRBV7-2; CDR3: CASSLASRGPQPQHF
J: TRBJ2-5; V: TRBV5-1; CDR3: CASSPGIMTSSQETQYF
J: NA; V: TRBV7-8; CDR3: CASSFRGGRYYEQYF
J: TRBJ1-6; V: TRBV28; CDR3: CASRPQEGAYSPLHF
J: TRBJ1-3; V: TRBV7-2; CDR3: CASSSRTGGFGNTIYF
J: TRBJ2-3; V: TRBV7-2; CDR3: CASSFRQGGVADTQYF
J: TRBJ2-7; V: TRBV28; CDR3: CASAGLAGVSSYEQYF
J: TRBJ2-1; V: TRBV19; CDR3: CASSIRDRPTNEQFF
J: TRBJ1-6; V: TRBV19; CDR3: CASNQGPGQGGSPLHF
J: TRBJ1-1; V: TRBV5-1; CDR3: CASSSTNRDINTEAFF
J: TRBJ1-2; V: TRBV6-5; CDR3: CASSYSWDRVDYGYTF
J: TRBJ2-4; V: TRBV6-5; CDR3: CASRAGQGGGIQYF
J: TRBJ2-7; V: TRBV5-1; CDR3: CASSLGVGQSTYEQYF
J: TRBJ2-3; V: TRBV6-5; CDR3: CASSYGLAGGVDTQYF
J: TRBJ1-4; V: TRBV14; CDR3: CASSQGQGPQTNEKLFF
J: TRBJ2-3; V: TRBV19; CDR3: CASSPSGLAGGRDTQYF
J: TRBJ1-5; V: TRBV19; CDR3: CASSTSRTGGTSNQPQHF
J: TRBJ2-1; V: TRBV28; CDR3: CAITSGSGNEQFF
J: TRBJ1-5; V: TRBV6-1; CDR3: CASSEGRALRPQHF
J: TRBJ2-5; V: TRBV9; CDR3: CASSGSSGEYQETQYF
J: TRBJ1-2; V: TRBV2; CDR3: CASSTANYGYTF
J: TRBJ2-7; V: TRBV28; CDR3: CASIEGAGAYEQYF
J: TRBJ2-3; V: TRBV4-1; CDR3: CASSYSGSPGDTQYF
J: TRBJ1-2; V: TRBV7-2; CDR3: CASSFLDRKDGYTF
J: TRBJ2-7; V: TRBV7-2; CDR3: CASSYTGTGAYEQYF
J: TRBJ2-7; V: TRBV7-2; CDR3: CASSSSSGGRSEQYF
J: TRBJ1-5; V: TRBV7-9; CDR3: CASSLAAGPNSNQPQHF
J: TRBJ2-1; V: TRBV7-3; CDR3: CASSPLSGRNEQFF
J: TRBJ2-2; V: TRBV4-1; CDR3: CASSQEVGGSASGELFF
J: TRBJ1-1; V: TRBV6-5; CDR3: CASSYNPGAADEAFF
J: TRBJ1-5; V: TRBV5-1; CDR3: CASSLGPENQPQHF
J: TRBJ2-1; V: TRBV30; CDR3: CAWSGRTSGSGVYNEQFF
J: TRBJ2-5; V: TRBV5-5; CDR3: CASSHGQGAVETQYF